Reported below is one T cell receptor (beta chain). This entry comes from a study of blood T cell repertoires in COVID-19. Study in general: Samples came from the United States, Italy and Spain, spanning acute and convalescent COVID-19. T cells, B-cell-depleted T cells, or PBMCs provided the cDNA or gDNA that served as material.

Germline V gene data show CDR1 as SGHVS and CDR2 as FQNEAQ. The V gene lost 5 bases and the J gene lost 2 bases, with 16 bases spanning the gap. The CDR3 runs to 15 residues. Per the original data handling: Reference gene primer amplification gave nucleated cell count estimates. Generated by immunoSEQ multiplex PCR, the TCRdb table keeps only in-frame clones and is missing some. The V and J calls and the clone size are those of that table, but D and trimming were determined from the DNA. The table has some 370,000 clones, about 90% seen once. Material: peripheral blood. The clonotype was recovered from a man between 18 and 35 years old with active or convalescent COVID-19. The chain combines TRBV7-8 with TRBJ2-7, with a tentative D call TRBD2 (7 bases). DNA of the CDR3: TGTGCCAGCAGCCCTAGGGGGGGGCCGACCTACGAGCAGTACTTC. It codes for CASSPRGGPTYEQYF. The whole variable domain, remainder taken from reference TRBV7-8 and TRBJ2-7, is GAGVSQSPRYKVAKRGQDVALRCDPISGHVSLFWYQQALGQGPEFLTYFQNEAQLDKSGLPSDRFFAERPEGSVSTLKIQRTQQEDSAVYLCASSPRGGPTYEQYFGPGTRLTVT.